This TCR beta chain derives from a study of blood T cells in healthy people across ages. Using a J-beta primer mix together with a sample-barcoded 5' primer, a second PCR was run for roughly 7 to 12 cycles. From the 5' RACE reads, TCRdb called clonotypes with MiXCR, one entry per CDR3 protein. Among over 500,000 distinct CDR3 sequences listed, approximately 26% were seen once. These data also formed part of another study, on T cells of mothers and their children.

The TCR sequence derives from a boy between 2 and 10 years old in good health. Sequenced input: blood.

This CDR3 is CSCAGDYNEQFF. The CDR3 DNA sequence: TGCAGCTGCGCAGGGGACTACAATGAGCAGTTCTTC. The chain employs TRBV29-1 and TRBJ2-1; perhaps TRBD1 as D (6 bases). The CDR3 spans 12 residues. The V and J ends lost 8 bases and 3 bases respectively, with 11 bases between them. Germline V gene data show CDR1 as SQVTM and CDR2 as ANQGSEA.